Described below is a single T cell receptor (beta chain) sequence and its context. As to time point: neoterminal ileum biopsy at postoperative endoscopy, about 6 months after surgery. TCRdb's table, derived via immunoSEQ multiplex PCR, lists solely in-frame clones and lacks some. The sample lists about 11,000 clones; under 85% were seen once. These data are taken from a study of T cell repertoires in ileal Crohn's disease. Study context: The M6 sample came from neoterminal ileum during colonoscopy after surgery.

This CDR3 spans 17 amino acids. Trimming took off 4 bases at V and 0 bases at J, with 17 bases between the two ends. CDR1 MGHRA and CDR2 YSYEKL come from the germline V gene. The sequencing input was ileal tissue. The V gene is TRBV4-1, the J gene TRBJ2-3; D gene unclear. The TCR was taken from an adult with Crohn's disease. The CDR3 coding sequence is TGCGCCAGCAGCCCCCGGTGGGTGTCGGGTAGCACAGATACGCAGTATTTT. Translating gives CASSPRWVSGSTDTQYF.